These 32 T cell receptor beta chains share one sample of origin, sequenced in a study of blood T cell repertoires in COVID-19. Sequencing used immunoSEQ multiplex PCR; TCRdb keeps in-frame clones, though not all of them. The table shows roughly 120,000 clones, with around 87% occurring only once. What was sequenced was peripheral blood. These receptors all stem from a man aged 70 or older with active or convalescent COVID-19.

CDR3 sequence: CASNRDWSNQPQHF. CDR3 DNA: TGCGCCAGCAACAGGGATTGGAGCAATCAGCCCCAGCATTTT. This rearrangement joins TRBV23-1 to TRBJ1-5; TRBD1 is a possible D gene (6 bases). TRBV23-1 is an ORF, with its function uncertain. The CDR3 runs to 14 residues. V lost 7 bases and J lost 1, with 11 bases in between.

The rearrangement links TRBV6-5 to TRBJ2-3; TRBD1 matches at 8 bases. Germline lookup yields CDR1 MNHEY and CDR2 SVGAGI. CDR3 length equals 14 residues. V dropped 0 bases and J dropped 6; count of bases not matched to a gene: 2. CDR3 residues: CASSYSYRGDTQYF. Here the CDR3 DNA reads TGTGCCAGCAGTTACTCCTACAGGGGGGATACGCAGTATTTT.

The chain joins TRBV9 to TRBJ1-5; D gene ambiguous. Germline V CDR1 and CDR2: SGDLS, YYNGEE. The CDR3 sequence is 15 residues long. V dropped 0 bases and J dropped 2 bases, with 9 bases sitting between them. As DNA, the CDR3 is TGTGCCAGCAGCGTAGGGGCCGACGGCAATCAGCCCCAGCATTTT. It is translated as CASSVGADGNQPQHF.

This sequence joins TRBV20-1 and TRBJ2-5; D uncertain. Germline V gene lookup returns CDR1 DFQATT and CDR2 SNEGSKA (reference sequence). V was shortened by 0 bases and J by 5 bases, with 4 bases between the two germline ends. The CDR3 is made up of 11 amino acids. CDR3 coding DNA: TGCAGTGCTAGAGATCTTGAGACCCAGTACTTC. As protein: CSARDLETQYF.

V and J are TRBV19 and TRBJ1-1; tentatively, D is TRBD1 (6 bases). Per the germline V gene, CDR1 is LNHDA and CDR2 is SQIVND (reference sequence). Deletions cut 7 bases from V and 7 bases from J, with 16 bases between. CDR3 length: 13 residues. CDR3 nucleotide sequence: TGTGCCAGTACCTCAACAGGGTCGGGTGAAGCTTTCTTT. Translation gives CASTSTGSGEAFF. The whole variable domain, remainder taken from reference TRBV19 and TRBJ1-1, is DGGITQSPKYLFRKEGQNVTLSCEQNLNHDAMYWYRQDPGQGLRLIYYSQIVNDFQKGDIAEGYSVSREKKESFPLTVTSAQKNPTAFYLCASTSTGSGEAFFGQGTRLTVV.

The genes are TRBV30 and TRBJ2-3, with 10 bases matching TRBD2. The length of the CDR3 is 18 residues. The V gene end was trimmed by 3 bases and the J gene end by 2 bases; junction bases not matched to a gene: 14. Germline assignment: CDR1 GTSNPN and CDR2 SVGIG (reference sequence). CDR3 sequence (DNA): TGTGCCTGGAGGGGGAATAGCGGGAGGTTCACTCTCACAGATACGCAGTATTTT. Protein product: CAWRGNSGRFTLTDTQYF.

This chain joins TRBV28 and TRBJ1-5, with 11 nucleotides matching TRBD1. After removal of 4 bases from V and 7 bases from J, the junction contained 3 bases not matched to a gene. The germline CDR1 and CDR2 sequences are MDHEN and SYDVKM. CDR3 length: 14 residues. The CDR3 reads CASSWDRGTQPQHF. The CDR3 DNA follows: TGTGCCAGCAGTTGGGACAGGGGGACGCAGCCCCAGCATTTT.

This clone was seen only a few times. J is TRBJ1-4 and V is TRBV6-5, with D perhaps TRBD1 (6 bases). CDR1 is MNHEY and CDR2 is SVGAGI in the germline V gene. This CDR3 comprises 16 residues. V lost 2 bases, J lost 0 bases, and 10 bases lay in between. CDR3 loop: CASSYRAGATNEKLFF. The CDR3 DNA is TGTGCCAGCAGTTACCGGGCAGGGGCAACTAATGAAAAACTGTTTTTT.

This clone has just one count. The CDR3 DNA reads TGTGCCAGCAGCCGGGGACTAGCGGTCACCGGGGAGCTGTTTTTT. This encodes CASSRGLAVTGELFF. This chain links TRBV11-2 with TRBJ2-2; 11 bases fit TRBD2. In germline, CDR1 is SGHAT, CDR2 FQNNGV. The CDR3 is made up of 15 amino acids. V trimming: 5 bases; J trimming: 4 bases; junction bases outside the gene matches: 3.

The gene calls are TRBV7-2 and TRBJ1-5; D is undetermined. Germline V gives CDR1 SGHTA, CDR2 FQGNSA. The CDR3 runs 15 residues. V dropped 1 base and J dropped 2 bases, with 9 bases sitting between them. CDR3 coding DNA: TGTGCCAGCAGCTTAGGTATCGGAGGCAATCAGCCCCAGCATTTT. Its protein product is CASSLGIGGNQPQHF.

J is TRBJ1-6 and V is TRBV27, with TRBD1 identical over 7 bases. Trimming at V came to 4 bases and at J to 9 bases, leaving 6 bases not matched to a gene. Germline loops: CDR1 MNHEY, CDR2 SMNVEV (reference sequence). CDR3 length equals 14 residues. The CDR3: CASSYDRDVSPLHF. CDR3 nucleotide sequence: TGTGCCAGCAGTTATGACAGGGATGTTTCACCCCTCCACTTT.

V usage is TRBV3-1 (or the pseudogene TRBV3-2) and J usage is TRBJ2-3; D is perhaps TRBD2 (6 bases). Trimming stripped 5 bases from V and 0 bases from J, with 12 bases between. The CDR3 covers 15 residues. The germline CDR1 and CDR2 sequences are LGHDT and YNNKEL (reference sequence). Here the CDR3 DNA reads TGTGCCAGCAGCAAGGGACTCCCTAGCACAGATACGCAGTATTTT. Protein: CASSKGLPSTDTQYF.

As DNA, the CDR3 is TGTGCCAGTAGTGGTGACCGGGGGTGGACTGAAGCTTTCTTT. It translates to CASSGDRGWTEAFF. The chain has TRBV19 and TRBJ1-1, with a possible D match to TRBD1 (5 bases). Trimming took 5 bases from V and 5 from J, leaving 15 bases between them. Germline-derived CDR1 and CDR2 are LNHDA and SQIVND (reference sequence). The CDR3 consists of 14 residues.

The chain joins TRBV15 to TRBJ2-5, with TRBD2 matching over 13 bases. V lost 5 bases to trimming and J lost 5 bases; unmatched junction nucleotides: 17. The CDR3 is made up of 19 amino acids. Germline lookup yields CDR1 LNHNV and CDR2 YYDKDF (reference sequence). In DNA form, the CDR3 reads TGTGCCACCAGCCGTAGAGCGTCCCGACTAGCGGGAGGCTTGGAGACCCAGTACTTC. This codes for CATSRRASRLAGGLETQYF. Based on the CDR3 plus reference TRBV15 and TRBJ2-5, the full variable domain is DAMVIQNPRYQVTQFGKPVTLSCSQTLNHNVMYWYQQKSSQAPKLLFHYYDKDFNNEADTPDNFQSRRPNTSFCFLDIRSPGLGDTAMYLCATSRRASRLAGGLETQYFGPGTRLLVL.

This chain uses TRBV7-9 with TRBJ2-2; D may be TRBD1 (6 bases). This CDR3 spans 14 amino acids. Trimming cost V 4 bases and J 7 bases, with 13 bases left between them. Germline CDR1 is SEHNR and CDR2 is FQNEAQ (reference sequence). Here the CDR3 reads CASSSLQGFGELFF. CDR3 DNA sequence: TGTGCCAGCAGCTCCCTCCAGGGGTTCGGGGAGCTGTTTTTT.

DNA for the CDR3: TGTGCCAGCAGCGGCCGGGACTACCAAGAGACCCAGTACTTC. It translates to CASSGRDYQETQYF. This rearrangement joins TRBV9 to TRBJ2-5; D perhaps matches TRBD2 (6 bases). Trimming left V 3 bases short and J 0 bases short, with 9 bases between. This CDR3 has 14 amino acids. The germline gives CDR1 SGDLS, CDR2 YYNGEE.

In its sample, this clone was seen once. The gene calls are TRBV9 and TRBJ1-2; 7 bases align to TRBD1. This CDR3 spans 16 amino acids. V lost 0 bases and J lost 0; bases outside the gene matches: 5. Germline V gene data show CDR1 as SGDLS and CDR2 as YYNGEE. The CDR3 spells CASSVGSQGANYGYTF. CDR3 coding DNA: TGTGCCAGCAGCGTAGGTTCGCAGGGGGCTAACTATGGCTACACCTTC.

The CDR3: CASRPRSSRPEDTIYF. The CDR3 DNA follows: TGTGCCAGTCGCCCGAGATCCTCTCGCCCTGAGGACACCATATATTTT. This sequence joins TRBV19 and TRBJ1-3; D is uncertain. This CDR3 comprises 16 residues. Trimming took 8 bases from V and 8 from J, leaving 25 bases between them. The germline CDR1 and CDR2 sequences are LNHDA and SQIVND (reference sequence).

This rearrangement joins TRBV7-9 to TRBJ2-3, with a weak D call TRBD2 (6 bases). V lost 0 bases and J 3 bases, leaving 16 bases between the germline ends. The germline CDR1 and CDR2 sequences are SEHNR and FQNEAQ (reference sequence). The CDR3 extends over 17 amino acids. The CDR3 DNA reads TGTGCCAGCAGCTTAGCAGGGGCTAGCGACACAACAGATACGCAGTATTTT. Its translation is CASSLAGASDTTDTQYF.

The chain joins TRBV3-1 (or the pseudogene TRBV3-2) to TRBJ2-1, with 11 bases that match TRBD2. CDR3 size: 16 residues. The junction had 9 bases not matched to a gene; V was cut back by 4 bases and J by 7 bases. Germline assignment: CDR1 LGHDT and CDR2 YNNKEL (reference sequence). The CDR3 is CASSPQLAGVGNEQFF. The DNA for the CDR3 is TGTGCCAGCAGCCCCCAACTAGCGGGAGTAGGAAATGAGCAGTTCTTC.

The genes are TRBV24-1 and TRBJ2-1, with TRBD2 matching over 9 bases. Germline CDR1 is KGHDR and CDR2 is SFDVKD. This CDR3 spans 16 amino acids. The ends lost 4 bases at V and 2 bases at J; junction bases unmatched: 5. The CDR3 sequence is CATSEPGTSTYNEQFF. The CDR3 nucleotides are TGTGCCACCAGTGAACCCGGGACTAGCACCTACAATGAGCAGTTCTTC.

V gene TRBV5-4 combines with J gene TRBJ1-2, with a weak D call TRBD1 (5 bases). V lost 0 bases, J lost 2 bases, and 8 bases lay in between. Germline V CDR1 and CDR2: SGHNT, YYREEE (reference sequence). The CDR3 consists of 14 residues. Here the CDR3 DNA reads TGTGCCAGCAGCTTGGAAACAGGAAACTATGGCTACACCTTC. Protein sequence: CASSLETGNYGYTF.

The V gene is TRBV5-1, the J gene TRBJ2-7, with 8 bases fitting TRBD1. Germline loops: CDR1 SGHRS, CDR2 YFSETQ. V gave up 0 bases and J gave up 5 bases; unmatched junction bases: 7. CDR3 length equals 15 residues. CDR3 protein: CASSLVGDRGDEQYF. In DNA, the CDR3 is TGCGCCAGCAGCTTGGTAGGAGACAGGGGTGACGAGCAGTACTTC.

This sequence joins TRBV6-5 and TRBJ2-7; the match to TRBD1 covers 7 bases. Germline loops: CDR1 MNHEY, CDR2 SVGAGI. The CDR3 has 13 residues. V lost 6 bases and J lost 1; bases outside the gene matches: 3. The CDR3 bases are TGTGCCAGCAGAGAGGGACAGTCCTACGAGCAGTACTTC. This encodes CASREGQSYEQYF.

The CDR3 region is CAWSGGTWYGYTF. The CDR3 DNA is TGTGCCTGGAGTGGCGGGACCTGGTATGGCTACACCTTC. This sequence joins TRBV30 and TRBJ1-2, with TRBD1 as a possible D gene (5 bases). This CDR3 comprises 13 residues. Looked up from germline, CDR1 is GTSNPN and CDR2 is SVGIG (reference sequence). Trimming removed 1 base at V and 5 bases at J, with 11 bases between.

This chain joins TRBV6-5 and TRBJ1-1; TRBD1 matches at 7 bases. CDR3 length: 13 amino acids. The germline V gene encodes CDR1 MNHEY and CDR2 SVGAGI. Trimming took 4 bases from V and 4 from J; bases not matched to a gene: 3. The CDR3 region has the DNA TGTGCCAGCAGTTGGCAGGGGGGCACTGAAGCTTTCTTT. Translating it yields CASSWQGGTEAFF.

This clone was seen only once. The gene calls are TRBV7-8 and TRBJ1-5, with D hard to call. CDR3 length equals 13 residues. V shed 6 bases and J shed 1 base, with 7 bases lying between them. The V gene's germline CDR1 is SGHVS and CDR2 FQNEAQ. CDR3 bases: TGTGCCAGCAGTGGCGGGAGCAATCAGCCCCAGCATTTT. It is translated as CASSGGSNQPQHF.

The chain couples TRBV2 to TRBJ1-3; D is undetermined. CDR3 length equals 15 residues. Looked up from germline, CDR1 is SNHLY and CDR2 is FYNNEI. Trimming left V 6 bases short and J 0 bases short, with 12 bases between. The CDR3 nucleotides are TGTGCCAGCAGCCGGACTGCCTACTCTGGAAACACCATATATTTT. It translates to CASSRTAYSGNTIYF.

The rearrangement links TRBV25-1 to TRBJ2-5; D may be TRBD2 (6 bases). This CDR3 has 15 amino acids. CDR1 MGHDK and CDR2 SYGVNS come from the germline V gene. The V end was cut by 2 bases, the J end by 0 bases, with 10 bases between. The DNA for the CDR3 is TGTGCCAGCAGTGAAACGGCGGGGTACCAAGAGACCCAGTACTTC. This gives the protein CASSETAGYQETQYF.

The rearrangement joins TRBV5-1 to TRBJ2-5, with TRBD2 as a possible D gene (6 bases). Germline lookup yields CDR1 SGHRS and CDR2 YFSETQ. The CDR3 covers 15 residues. V lost 0 bases and J 1 base, leaving 10 bases between the germline ends. The CDR3 region has the DNA TGCGCCAGCAGCTTGGCCGGGACTTCCCAAGAGACCCAGTACTTC. Translating gives CASSLAGTSQETQYF. Using reference TRBV5-1 and TRBJ2-5 for the parts outside the CDR3, the full variable domain is KAGVTQTPRYLIKTRGQQVTLSCSPISGHRSVSWYQQTPGQGLQFLFEYFSETQRNKGNFPGRFSGRQFSNSRSEMNVSTLELGDSALYLCASSLAGTSQETQYFGPGTRLLVL.

The chain uses TRBV27 and TRBJ2-4; possible D gene TRBD1, 5 bases. The CDR3 has 16 residues. V lost 6 bases, J lost 0 bases, and 15 bases lay in between. The V gene's germline CDR1 is MNHEY and CDR2 SMNVEV (reference sequence). The CDR3 sequence is CASSIQAPLAKNIQYF. Here the CDR3 DNA reads TGTGCCAGCAGCATACAGGCTCCTCTAGCCAAAAACATTCAGTACTTC.

This chain links TRBV7-8 with TRBJ1-5; perhaps TRBD1 as D (6 bases). This CDR3 has 16 residues. Germline values: CDR1 SGHVS, CDR2 FQNEAQ. The V gene lost 5 bases and the J gene lost 2 bases, with 16 bases spanning the gap. The CDR3 DNA reads as TGTGCCAGCAGCGAAAACAGGGAAATTGGCAATCAGCCCCAGCATTTT. Encoded protein: CASSENREIGNQPQHF. The variable domain in full, completed from reference TRBV7-8 and TRBJ1-5, reads GAGVSQSPRYKVAKRGQDVALRCDPISGHVSLFWYQQALGQGPEFLTYFQNEAQLDKSGLPSDRFFAERPEGSVSTLKIQRTQQEDSAVYLCASSENREIGNQPQHFGDGTRLSIL.